The clone carrying this T cell receptor (beta chain) has a handful of counts. The antigen is undetermined. Sequencing used immunoSEQ v3. Libraries were sequenced to roughly 2 million read pairs (survey) or roughly 5-6 million (deep). Sequenced by immunoSEQ multiplex PCR; TCRdb stores in-frame clones only, minus some. This table holds 55,000 to 70,000 clones, around 86% found once. The data are from a study of TIL therapy for anti-PD-1-resistant metastatic lung cancer. Study results and caveats: Infused TIL clonotypes partially replaced the baseline blood repertoire, then decayed over months. Patients were highly selected, enriched for treatment-naive, never-smoker and oncogene-addicted cases.

The time point was: pre-treatment sample, taken before nivolumab and TIL therapy. Trimming took off 6 bases at V and 0 bases at J, with 11 bases between the two ends. The CDR3 spans 15 residues. Germline CDR1 and CDR2: SSHAT and FNYEAQ (reference sequence). This chain uses TRBV7-7 with TRBJ2-2, with D unclear. The sequencing used blood, collected at baseline. The sequence derives from a person between 25 and 80 years old with non-small cell lung cancer. The CDR3 nucleotides are TGTGCCAGCAGGAAGGGATTCGCGAACACCGGGGAGCTGTTTTTT. The encoded protein is CASRKGFANTGELFF.